Sequencing of this TCR beta chain was carried out in a study of blood T cell repertoires in COVID-19. The overall study: The study drew acute and convalescent COVID-19 samples from the United States, Italy and Spain. From T cells, B-cell-depleted T cells, or PBMCs came the material, which was cDNA or gDNA.

V gave up 7 bases and J gave up 0 bases; unmatched junction bases: 9. Germline V gene sequence: CDR1 LNHDA, CDR2 SQIVND (reference sequence). The CDR3 runs to 17 residues. Per the study methods: Estimated nucleated cell counts came from reference gene primer amplification. Here immunoSEQ multiplex PCR was the method, and the copy in TCRdb shows in-frame clones only, minus some. V and J calls and clone size follow that table, whereas D and trimming were derived from the DNA. The repertoire holds hundreds of thousands of clones, around 83% seen once, with around 9.6% in the top ten. The sequenced material came from peripheral blood. The chain is built from TRBV19 and TRBJ1-5, with 10 nucleotides matching TRBD1. The TCR sequence derives from a woman of 80 years or more with acute or convalescent COVID-19. The chain's CDR3 is CASISGTGVDSNQPQHF. In DNA, the CDR3 is TGTGCCAGTATTAGCGGGACAGGGGTGGATAGCAATCAGCCCCAGCATTTT.